A selection of T cell receptor beta chains follows, all from one sample in a study of shared clonotypes between healthy human individuals. Method: immunoSEQ multiplex PCR; TCRdb's copy keeps in-frame clones and lacks some. The repertoire includes about 600,000 clones, 95% to 98% of them detected once, and around 0.057% sits in the top ten. The sample comprised naive CD4+ T cells sorted from blood. All receptors derive from a woman aged 25-40 years in good health. Both conserved end residues are part of each CDR3. The order of the fields is V gene, D gene, clone size, J gene, CDR3 DNA, CDR3 protein. A D gene is named only where the DNA matches it firmly. Rows give clone size only sometimes, using once, few, many, or a class for an expanded clone.

>TRBV7-2|TRBD1|once|TRBJ1-1
TGTGCCAGCAGCAGGACCGGGACAGCGAACACTGAAGCTTTCTTT
CASSRTGTANTEAFF
>TRBV18|TRBD2|NA|TRBJ2-2
TGTGCCAGCTCACCTGGACTAGCGGACACCGGGGAGCTGTTTTTT
CASSPGLADTGELFF
>TRBV28|NA|NA|TRBJ1-5
TGTGCCAGCAGAAAGGGGGGCTTTCGGAATCAGCCCCAGCATTTT
CASRKGGFRNQPQHF
>TRBV4-1|NA|NA|TRBJ2-7
TGCGCCAGCAGCCCTTTTCAAGGCGAGCAGTACTTC
CASSPFQGEQYF
>TRBV27|NA|NA|TRBJ2-7
TGTGCCAGCAGTTTTAAGTGGGGCCTCTACGAGCAGTACTTC
CASSFKWGLYEQYF
>TRBV27|NA|NA|TRBJ1-5
TGTGCCAGCAGGGTTTTGGGCAATCAGCCCCAGCATTTT
CASRVLGNQPQHF
>TRBV27|NA|NA|TRBJ1-1
TGTGCCAGCGGAGGGCGGAACACTGAAGCTTTCTTT
CASGGRNTEAFF
>TRBV29-1|NA|NA|TRBJ1-1
TGCAGCGGCCTAACCTTCCCTGGGACTGAAGCTTTCTTT
CSGLTFPGTEAFF
>TRBV27|NA|once|TRBJ2-3
TGTGCCAGCAGAAGGGGTATGCGTACGCAGTATTTT
CASRRGMRTQYF
>TRBV27|NA|NA|TRBJ1-6
TGTGCCAGCAGCTCGGGACGGCTAGATTCACCCCTCCACTTT
CASSSGRLDSPLHF
>TRBV5-1|TRBD2|NA|TRBJ2-5
TGCGCCAGCAGCTTGCGGCTAGCGGGAGTTGGCAGTGTGGGAGAGACCCAGTACTTC
CASSLRLAGVGSVGETQYF
>TRBV29-1|TRBD2|NA|TRBJ2-7
TGCAGCGTTGTCGCCCCTAGCGGGAGGGTATTGGAGCAGTACTTC
CSVVAPSGRVLEQYF
>TRBV6-5|NA|NA|TRBJ1-1
TGTGCCAGCAGTACGGCCGGGCAGGAACCAACTGAAGCTTTCTTT
CASSTAGQEPTEAFF
>TRBV7-9|TRBD1|NA|TRBJ2-3
TGTGCCAGCAGCTTACTCTACAGGGGGATTAATACGCAGTATTTT
CASSLLYRGINTQYF
>TRBV5-1|TRBD2|NA|TRBJ2-3
TGCGCCAGCAGCTTGGTTGGGACTAGCCCAGATACGCAGTATTTT
CASSLVGTSPDTQYF
>TRBV27|NA|NA|TRBJ1-6
TGTGCCAGCAGTTTATGGGTCAGTAATTCACCCCTCCACTTT
CASSLWVSNSPLHF
>TRBV19|TRBD1|NA|TRBJ2-6
TGTGCCAGTAGTATTGGCCGACAGGGGCCAAACTCTGGGGCCAACGTCCTGACTTTC
CASSIGRQGPNSGANVLTF
>TRBV19|NA|once|TRBJ1-1
TGTGCCAGTAGTTCCTTCAGGCAGACGAACACTGAAGCTTTCTTT
CASSSFRQTNTEAFF
>TRBV28|NA|NA|TRBJ1-5
TGTGCCAGCAACTCGGCGGGGGGTACGAGCAATCAGCCCCAGCATTTT
CASNSAGGTSNQPQHF
>TRBV19|NA|NA|TRBJ2-7
TGTGCCAGTATGAGGCAGGGTGGCGAGCAGTACTTC
CASMRQGGEQYF
>TRBV4-2|NA|NA|TRBJ1-6
TGTGCCAGCAGCCAGGCGGCGAGCTCCTATAATTCACCCCTCCACTTT
CASSQAASSYNSPLHF
>TRBV28|TRBD1|NA|TRBJ2-5
TGTGCCAGCAGTTTAGGACAGGCGAAAGAGACCCAGTACTTC
CASSLGQAKETQYF
>TRBV6-6|TRBD1|NA|TRBJ2-2
TGTGCCAGCAGGCCGACAGGGGTCCGTAACACCGGGGAGCTGTTTTTT
CASRPTGVRNTGELFF
>TRBV30|NA|NA|TRBJ2-1
TGTGCCTGGAGTGTATCCGAAAATGGTGAGCAGTTCTTC
CAWSVSENGEQFF
>TRBV28|NA|NA|TRBJ2-6
TGTGCCAGCATGAGCCCTGGGGCCAACGTCCTGACTTTC
CASMSPGANVLTF
>TRBV11-2|TRBD2|NA|TRBJ2-7
TGTGCCAGCAGCTTGGAAGGACTAGCGGGAGGGTGGTACGAGCAGTACTTC
CASSLEGLAGGWYEQYF
>TRBV20-1|NA|NA|TRBJ2-1
TGCAGTGCGCCCCTCTCTGGTGAGCAGTTCTTC
CSAPLSGEQFF
>TRBV10-2|NA|once|TRBJ2-5
TGCGCCAGCAGGTGGGCGGCTCAAGAGACCCAGTACTTC
CASRWAAQETQYF
>TRBV5-1|NA|NA|TRBJ1-1
TGCGCCAGCAGCGGACAGCCCGACACTGAAGCTTTCTTT
CASSGQPDTEAFF
>TRBV19|NA|NA|TRBJ2-2
TGTGCCAGTAGTCCGGGGAATTACGGCGGGTCGAACGGGGAGCTGTTTTTT
CASSPGNYGGSNGELFF
>TRBV10-1|NA|NA|TRBJ2-7
TGCGCCAGCAGTCCAGGGAACTCCTACGAGCAGTACTTC
CASSPGNSYEQYF
>TRBV27|TRBD2|NA|TRBJ2-1
TGTGCCAGCAGTAATGGACTAGCGGGACTCCGGCCCTACAATGAGCAGTTCTTC
CASSNGLAGLRPYNEQFF
>TRBV6-6|NA|NA|TRBJ2-1
TGTGCCAGCAGTCGACAGGCGGACACCTACAATGAGCAGTTCTTC
CASSRQADTYNEQFF
>TRBV6-1|TRBD1|NA|TRBJ2-5
TGTGCCAGCAGTGCCCTAGACAGGGGATACGAGACCCAGTACTTC
CASSALDRGYETQYF
>TRBV11-2|NA|NA|TRBJ2-3
TGTGCCAGCAGCTTATCGACTGGAAACCCGGATACGCAGTATTTT
CASSLSTGNPDTQYF
>TRBV9|TRBD2|NA|TRBJ2-1
TGTGCCAGCAGCGTAAAGGGTGGAGCGGGAGTGTTCGGGACCTACAATGAGCAGTTCTTC
CASSVKGGAGVFGTYNEQFF
>TRBV5-1|TRBD1|NA|TRBJ1-1
TGCGCCAGCAGCGGTAGGGACAGGGGGCCCGGCACTGAAGCTTTCTTT
CASSGRDRGPGTEAFF
>TRBV15|NA|NA|TRBJ1-2
TGTGCCACCAGCAGAGATCGGGAGGGCTTGGGTGGCTACACCTTC
CATSRDREGLGGYTF
>TRBV18|NA|NA|TRBJ1-1
TGTGCCAGCTCAGGCTCGCGACAGATGAACACTGAAGCTTTCTTT
CASSGSRQMNTEAFF
>TRBV19|NA|NA|TRBJ1-1
TGTGCCAGTAGTATAGTTCCGGGACGGGGCACTGAAGCTTTCTTT
CASSIVPGRGTEAFF
>TRBV28|TRBD2|NA|TRBJ2-5
TGTGCCAGCAGAACGCCCGGCGGGGGGGAAGAGACCCAGTACTTC
CASRTPGGGEETQYF
>TRBV4-2|TRBD1|NA|TRBJ1-2
TGTGCCAGCAGCCAGGAACAGGGGGTCTACTATGGCTACACCTTC
CASSQEQGVYYGYTF
>TRBV18|NA|NA|TRBJ2-7
TGTGCCAGCTCACCACCGGGTCAGGGAATCTACGAGCAGTACTTC
CASSPPGQGIYEQYF
>TRBV19|NA|NA|TRBJ2-2
TGTGCCACTAAAAGTGACCAAACAAACCCAAACACCGGGGAGCTGTTTTTT
CATKSDQTNPNTGELFF
>TRBV28|TRBD1|NA|TRBJ2-7
TGTGCCAGCAGTTTATTCTGGACAGGGTCCGAGCAGTACTTC
CASSLFWTGSEQYF
>TRBV7-9|NA|once|TRBJ1-3
TGTGCCAGCAGCTCCGAGGATTTTTCGAGCTCTGGAAACACCATATATTTT
CASSSEDFSSSGNTIYF
>TRBV23-1|NA|once|TRBJ2-7
TGCGCCAGCAGTCACGATGGAGACAGCTACGAGCAGTACTTC
CASSHDGDSYEQYF
>TRBV6-5|NA|once|TRBJ2-7
TGTGCCAGCAGCCAGGGCAGGACCTACGAGCAGTACTTC
CASSQGRTYEQYF
>TRBV7-2|TRBD2|NA|TRBJ2-1
TGTGCCAGCAGCGTCGTGGGGGGGAGCGGGAACTACAATGAGCAGTTCTTC
CASSVVGGSGNYNEQFF